The T cell receptor beta chain described here comes from a study of cytomegalovirus exposure and HLA in healthy donors. Study-wide context: From donors who were HLA-typed, an early data release held 81 million or so unique TCRs. Under 90% of roughly 400 genotyped donors fell in the Caucasian-associated ancestry cluster.

Points from the study as a whole: It was about 150 TCR beta chains that were listed as cytomegalovirus-associated. Within an earlier analysis, most TCR beta V segments proved productive either about 87% or about 30% of the time.

Trimming removed 3 bases at V and 0 bases at J, with 8 bases between. The CDR3 is 14 residues long. CDR1 is SEHNR and CDR2 is FQNEAQ in the germline V gene (reference sequence). Regarding this clone: The antigen remains unidentified.

PCR used 60 Vbeta primers and 13 Jbeta primers. Generated by immunoSEQ multiplex PCR, the TCRdb table keeps only in-frame clones and is missing some. The sample comprises some 180,000 clones, around 80% of which are singletons, and 1.5% to 2% rests with the top ten. Sequenced: PBMCs. The TCR originated in a woman aged 25 to 39 in good health and CMV-seronegative. The V gene is TRBV7-9, the J gene TRBJ1-2; D ambiguous. CDR3 residues: CASSLSLANYGYTF. As DNA, the CDR3 is TGTGCCAGCAGCTTGTCATTAGCTAACTATGGCTACACCTTC. The full variable domain, with the rest looked up from reference TRBV7-9 and TRBJ1-2, is DTGVSQNPRHKITKRGQNVTFRCDPISEHNRLYWYRQTLGQGPEFLTYFQNEAQLEKSRLLSDRFSAERPKGSFSTLEIQRTEQGDSAMYLCASSLSLANYGYTFGSGTRLTVV.